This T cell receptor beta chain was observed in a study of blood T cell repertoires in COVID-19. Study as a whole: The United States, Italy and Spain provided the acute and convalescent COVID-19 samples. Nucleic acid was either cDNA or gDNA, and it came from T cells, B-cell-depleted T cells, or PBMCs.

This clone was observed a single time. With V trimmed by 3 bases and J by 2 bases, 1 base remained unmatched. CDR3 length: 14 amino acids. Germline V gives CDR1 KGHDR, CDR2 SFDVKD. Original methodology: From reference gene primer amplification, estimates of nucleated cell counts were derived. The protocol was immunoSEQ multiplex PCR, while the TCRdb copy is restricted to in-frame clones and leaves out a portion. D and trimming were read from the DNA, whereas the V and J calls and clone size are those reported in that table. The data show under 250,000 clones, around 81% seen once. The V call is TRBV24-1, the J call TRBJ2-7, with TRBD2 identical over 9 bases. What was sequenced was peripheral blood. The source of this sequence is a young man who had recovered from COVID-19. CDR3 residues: CATSDSGGTYEQYF. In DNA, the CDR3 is TGTGCCACCAGTGATAGCGGGGGGACCTACGAGCAGTACTTC.